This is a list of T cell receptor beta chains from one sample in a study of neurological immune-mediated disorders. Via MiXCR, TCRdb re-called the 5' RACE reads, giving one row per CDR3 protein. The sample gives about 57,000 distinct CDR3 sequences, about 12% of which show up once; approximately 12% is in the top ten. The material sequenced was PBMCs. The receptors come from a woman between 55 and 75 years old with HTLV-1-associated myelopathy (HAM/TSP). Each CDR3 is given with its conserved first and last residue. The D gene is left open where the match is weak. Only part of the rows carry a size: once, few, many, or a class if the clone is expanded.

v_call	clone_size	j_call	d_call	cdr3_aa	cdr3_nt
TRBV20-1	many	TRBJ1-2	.	CSASLDTNYGYTF	TGCAGTGCTTCACTCGACACGAACTATGGCTACACCTTC
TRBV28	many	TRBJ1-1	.	CASSSGVMSNEAFF	TGTGCCAGCAGTTCCGGAGTGATGAGCAATGAAGCTTTCTTT
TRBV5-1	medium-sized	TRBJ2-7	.	CASSLGGDYEQYF	TGCGCCAGCAGCTTGGGTGGGGACTACGAGCAGTACTTC
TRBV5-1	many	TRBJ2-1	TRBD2	CASSLEGGYEQFF	TGCGCCAGCAGCTTGGAGGGAGGGTATGAGCAGTTCTTC
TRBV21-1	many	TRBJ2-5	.	CASSKEWLAEPKRPYTSETQYF	TGTGCCAGCAGCAAAGAGTGGCTAGCGGAGCCCAAGAGACCCTATACATCCGAGACCCAGTACTTC
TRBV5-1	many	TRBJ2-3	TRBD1	CASSLQGADTQYF	TGCGCCAGCAGCTTACAGGGGGCAGATACGCAGTATTTT
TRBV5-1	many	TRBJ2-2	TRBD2	CASSWEAGGPHTGELFF	TGCGCCAGCAGCTGGGAAGCGGGAGGACCGCACACCGGGGAGCTGTTTTTT
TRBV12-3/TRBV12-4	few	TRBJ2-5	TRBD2	CASSLSRLAGGPIQETQYF	TGTGCCAGCAGTCTCTCCCGACTAGCGGGAGGGCCAATTCAAGAGACCCAGTACTTC
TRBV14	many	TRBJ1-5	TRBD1	CASSLQGNQPQHF	TGTGCCAGCAGCCTACAGGGGAATCAGCCCCAGCATTTT
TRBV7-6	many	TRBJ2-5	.	CASSLGGETFQETQYF	TGTGCCAGCAGCTTAGGCGGGGAGACCTTCCAAGAGACCCAGTACTTC
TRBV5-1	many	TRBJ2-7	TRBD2	CASSAQLAGYEQYF	TGCGCCAGCAGCGCCCAGCTAGCGGGGTACGAGCAGTACTTC
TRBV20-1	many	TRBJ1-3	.	CSARQGAGNTIYF	TGCAGTGCTAGGCAAGGAGCTGGAAACACCATATATTTT
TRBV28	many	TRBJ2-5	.	CANTLSGISETQYF	TGTGCCAACACCCTTAGTGGAATCTCGGAGACCCAGTACTTC
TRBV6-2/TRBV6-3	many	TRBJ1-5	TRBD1	CASTDRGYQPQHF	TGTGCCAGTACGGACAGGGGGTATCAGCCCCAGCATTTT
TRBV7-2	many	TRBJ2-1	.	CASSLVGGVEFF	TGTGCCAGCAGCTTAGTCGGCGGGGTCGAGTTCTTC
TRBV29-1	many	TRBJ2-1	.	CSAFSGEVNEQFF	TGCAGCGCCTTCTCCGGGGAGGTTAATGAGCAGTTCTTC
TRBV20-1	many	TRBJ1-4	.	CSANPGNNEKLFF	TGCAGTGCTAACCCAGGGAATAATGAAAAACTGTTTTTT
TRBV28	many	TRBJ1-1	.	CASSWGVGTEAFF	TGTGCCAGCAGTTGGGGGGTCGGGACTGAAGCTTTCTTT
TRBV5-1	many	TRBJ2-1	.	CASSLIPGSSYNEQFF	TGCGCCAGCAGCTTGATACCCGGGAGCTCCTACAATGAGCAGTTCTTC
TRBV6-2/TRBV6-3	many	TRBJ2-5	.	CASSSETQYF	TGTGCCAGCAGTTCGGAGACCCAGTACTTC
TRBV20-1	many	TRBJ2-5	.	CSVRGSKETQYF	TGCAGTGTAAGAGGGAGCAAAGAGACCCAGTACTTC
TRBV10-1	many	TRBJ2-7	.	CASSPTRSSYEQYF	TGCGCCAGCAGTCCGACTAGAAGCTCCTACGAGCAGTACTTC
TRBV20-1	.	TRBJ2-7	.	CSARDEQSSSYEQYF	TGCAGTGCTAGAGATGAACAGTCCTCCTCCTACGAGCAGTACTTC
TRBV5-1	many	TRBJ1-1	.	CASRQAAEAFF	TGCGCCAGCCGCCAGGCGGCTGAAGCTTTCTTT
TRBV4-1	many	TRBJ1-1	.	CASRGGTVGTEAFF	TGCGCCAGCAGGGGCGGGACGGTGGGCACTGAAGCTTTCTTT
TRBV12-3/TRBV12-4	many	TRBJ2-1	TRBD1	CASSSGTGGNEQFF	TGTGCCAGCAGTTCCGGGACAGGTGGCAATGAGCAGTTCTTC
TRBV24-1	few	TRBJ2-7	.	CATSDTGKAYEQYF	TGTGCCACCAGTGATACAGGGAAGGCCTACGAGCAGTACTTC
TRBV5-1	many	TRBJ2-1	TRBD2	CASSLPLAGGMNEQFF	TGCGCCAGCAGCTTACCACTAGCGGGAGGTATGAATGAGCAGTTCTTC
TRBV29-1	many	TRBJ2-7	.	CSVGPEYEQYF	TGCAGCGTTGGCCCAGAGTACGAGCAGTACTTC
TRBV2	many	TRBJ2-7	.	CASSGLYEQYF	TGTGCCAGCAGTGGGCTGTACGAGCAGTACTTC
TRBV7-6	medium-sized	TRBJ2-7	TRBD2	CASSLGGSGSEQYF	TGTGCCAGCAGCTTAGGGGGTAGCGGGAGCGAGCAGTACTTC
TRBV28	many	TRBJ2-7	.	CASSSSTHRMGGPYEQYF	TGTGCCAGCAGTTCGTCTACCCACAGGATGGGGGGGCCCTACGAGCAGTACTTC
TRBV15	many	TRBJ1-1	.	CATSPGGGTEAFF	TGTGCCACCAGCCCTGGGGGAGGCACTGAAGCTTTCTTT
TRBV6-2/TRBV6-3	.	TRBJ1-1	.	CASSQAVTEAFF	TGTGCCAGCAGCCAAGCGGTCACTGAAGCTTTCTTT
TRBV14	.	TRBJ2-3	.	CASSPFGMGSTDTQYF	TGTGCCAGCAGCCCCTTTGGTATGGGTAGCACAGATACGCAGTATTTT
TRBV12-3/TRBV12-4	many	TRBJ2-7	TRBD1	CASSSGGEQYF	TGTGCCAGCAGTTCAGGGGGCGAGCAGTACTTC
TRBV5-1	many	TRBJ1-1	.	CASTGGYMNTEAFF	TGCGCCAGCACGGGTGGTTACATGAACACTGAAGCTTTCTTT
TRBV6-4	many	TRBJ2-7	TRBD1	CASSDSIGTGYDEQYF	TGTGCCAGCAGTGACTCGATCGGGACAGGGTATGACGAGCAGTACTTC
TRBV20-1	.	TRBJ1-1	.	CSARYRRGNTEAFF	TGCAGTGCTAGGTATAGACGGGGGAACACTGAAGCTTTCTTT
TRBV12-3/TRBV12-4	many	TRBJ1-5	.	CASLRGGGQPQHF	TGTGCCAGCCTAAGGGGGGGTGGCCAGCCCCAGCATTTT
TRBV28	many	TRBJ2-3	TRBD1	CASRGRDRVGDTQYF	TGTGCCAGCAGAGGAAGGGACAGGGTAGGGGATACGCAGTATTTT
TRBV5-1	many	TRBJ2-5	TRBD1	CASSLARFGTGGETQYF	TGCGCCAGCAGCTTGGCCAGGTTTGGGACAGGGGGAGAGACCCAGTACTTC
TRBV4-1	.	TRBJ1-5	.	CASSQDSSWKGQPQHF	TGCGCCAGCAGCCAAGATTCCAGTTGGAAGGGTCAGCCACAGCATTTT
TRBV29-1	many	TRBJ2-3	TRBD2	CSAPGQVAGERYTQYF	TGCAGCGCCCCGGGACAAGTAGCGGGAGAGAGGTATACGCAGTATTTT
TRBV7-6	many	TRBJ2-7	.	CASSFGISYEQYF	TGTGCCAGCAGCTTCGGGATCTCCTACGAGCAGTACTTC
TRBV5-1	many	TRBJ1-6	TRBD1	CASSGRQGPDSPLHF	TGCGCCAGCAGCGGGAGACAGGGGCCGGATTCACCCCTCCACTTT
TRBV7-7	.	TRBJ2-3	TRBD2	CASSLEPGGRREQPDTQYF	TGTGCTAGCAGCTTAGAACCCGGCGGAAGGCGGGAGCAACCAGATACGCAGTATTTT